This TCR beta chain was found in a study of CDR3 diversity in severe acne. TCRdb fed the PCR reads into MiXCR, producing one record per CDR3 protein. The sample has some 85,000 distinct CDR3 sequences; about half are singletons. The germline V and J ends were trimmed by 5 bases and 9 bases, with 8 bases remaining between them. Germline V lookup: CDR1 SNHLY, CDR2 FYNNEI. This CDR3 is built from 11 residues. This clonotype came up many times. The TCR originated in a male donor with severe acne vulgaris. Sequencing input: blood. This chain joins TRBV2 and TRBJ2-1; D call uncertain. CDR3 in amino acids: CASSIRGEQFF. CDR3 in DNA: TGTGCCAGCAGTATACGAGGTGAGCAGTTCTTC.